This T cell receptor beta chain was observed in a study of OX40 agonist ivuxolimab in advanced cancers. The wider study: The diagnoses of dose-escalation patients were hepatocellular carcinoma, melanoma, renal cell or head and neck cancer. Study-wide results and limits: Expanded clones were, on average, more numerous among CD8+ T cells than CD4+.

Comments on this clone: The antigen is unknown.

V gave up 10 bases and J gave up 5 bases, with 14 bases separating them. The CDR3 sequence is 12 residues long. Germline V gene sequence: CDR1 MNHNS, CDR2 SASEGT. Autoimmune disease history or systemic immunosuppression excluded patients. Profiled with immunoSEQ multiplex PCR; TCRdb holds only in-frame clones, not every one. The table includes about 66,000 clones, 90% to 95% detected once. The sequenced sample was CD4+ or CD8+ T cells sorted from blood, obtained in a trial of the OX40 agonist ivuxolimab. The receptor's source is an adult with an advanced solid tumor such as melanoma, head and neck, liver or kidney cancer. This sequence joins TRBV6-1 and TRBJ1-1; D remains ambiguous. The CDR3 DNA reads TGTGCCATCCAGAGGGTATATACTGAAGCTTTCTTT. It specifies CAIQRVYTEAFF.